A single sample gave rise to the 9 T cell receptor beta chains below, sequenced in a study of shared clonotypes between healthy human individuals. The data were produced by immunoSEQ multiplex PCR, yet TCRdb's version contains in-frame clones alone and is incomplete. The sample shows about half a million clones, 65% to 85% of them seen only once. Sequences were obtained from PBMCs. The receptors were sampled from a woman between 40 and 50 years old in good health. Some clones in this sample may be carry-over from other donors' samples.

The rearrangement joins TRBV5-5 to TRBJ2-7, with TRBD1 identical over 9 bases. J lost 3 bases, V lost 3 bases, and 7 bases had no gene match. Germline values: CDR1 SGHKS, CDR2 YYEKEE (reference sequence). There are 15 residues in the CDR3. This chain's CDR3 is CASSWDRENLYEQYF. CDR3 DNA: TGTGCCAGCAGCTGGGACAGGGAAAATCTCTACGAGCAGTACTTC. The whole variable domain, filled in from reference TRBV5-5 and TRBJ2-7, reads DAGVTQSPTHLIKTRGQQVTLRCSPISGHKSVSWYQQVLGQGPQFIFQYYEKEERGRGNFPDRFSARQFPNYSSELNVNALLLGDSALYLCASSWDRENLYEQYFGPGTRLTVT.

A note on this clone: Being one base from a much bigger clone, this may be a read error. The sample contains more than one DNA sequence encoding this CDR3. The chain joins TRBV7-9 to TRBJ2-5; TRBD2 agrees at 11 bases. The germline V gene encodes CDR1 SEHNR and CDR2 FQNEAQ (reference sequence). The length of the CDR3 is 15 residues. Trimming at V came to 1 base and at J to 5 bases, leaving 3 bases not matched to a gene. CDR3 sequence (DNA): TGTGCCAGCAGCTTAGGTACTAGCGGGGGTGAGACCCAGTACTTC. Residues: CASSLGTSGGETQYF.

The CDR3: CASSPGTSGSSYEQYF. The CDR3 DNA sequence: TGTGCCAGCAGCCCCGGGACTAGCGGGAGCTCCTACGAGCAGTACTTC. The chain employs TRBV4-2 and TRBJ2-7; 14 positions agree with TRBD2. This CDR3 region has 16 residues. Germline V gene sequence: CDR1 LGHNA, CDR2 YNFKEQ. J gave up 0 bases and V 4 bases, and 2 bases lay outside the gene matches.

A note on this clone: A read error may produce the germline difference seen at one junction end. The gene calls are TRBV5-1 and TRBJ2-7; D might be TRBD1 (5 bases). In germline, CDR1 is SGHRS, CDR2 YFSETQ. The CDR3 runs to 14 residues. CDR3 protein: CASSFGATSYEQYF. The CDR3 bases are TGTGCCAGCAGCTTTGGGGCAACCTCCTACGAGCAGTACTTC.

J is TRBJ2-7 and V is TRBV28; D not certain. This CDR3 is built from 14 residues. CDR1 is MDHEN, CDR2 SYDVKM, per germline. V lost 4 bases to trimming and J lost 0 bases, with 10 bases between them. The CDR3 DNA reads as TGTGCCAGCAGTTACTCCGGGTCCTCCTACGAGCAGTACTTC. Translation gives CASSYSGSSYEQYF.

Remarks on this clone: Possible read error: a much larger clone is one base away. The chain uses TRBV29-1 and TRBJ2-7, with TRBD1 identical over 8 bases. The CDR3 sequence is 15 residues long. Looked up from germline, CDR1 is SQVTM and CDR2 is ANQGSEA. The junction had 13 bases not matched to a gene; V was cut back by 7 bases and J by 2 bases. This chain's CDR3 is CSAGRTGKSPYEQYF. The CDR3 coding sequence is TGCAGCGCGGGAAGGACAGGGAAGAGCCCCTACGAGCAGTACTTC.

This sequence joins TRBV7-9 and TRBJ1-1; tentative D call: TRBD1 (6 bases). Between the trimmed V and J ends, which lost 5 bases and 1 base, there was a span of 14 bases. From germline, CDR1 is SEHNR and CDR2 FQNEAQ (reference sequence). This CDR3 has 15 amino acids. The chain's CDR3 is CASSHRIQGNTEAFF. As DNA, the CDR3 is TGTGCCAGCAGCCACAGGATACAGGGGAACACTGAAGCTTTCTTT.

This clone was counted a few times. The rearrangement joins TRBV6-4 to TRBJ2-3, with unresolved D. The V gene lost 0 bases and the J gene lost 4 bases, with 11 bases spanning the gap. The CDR3 runs to 15 residues. Germline V gene sequence: CDR1 MRHNA, CDR2 SNTAGT. The CDR3 bases are TGTGCCAGCAGTGACTCCAGCCTTCCTTCAGATACGCAGTATTTT. Translating it yields CASSDSSLPSDTQYF.

In its sample, this clone was seen a few times. A far larger clone is just one base off, so this is likely a read error. V gene TRBV30 combines with J gene TRBJ1-5, with 9 bases matching TRBD1. This CDR3 has 14 residues. Per the germline V gene, CDR1 is GTSNPN and CDR2 is SVGIG (reference sequence). The CDR3 DNA reads TGTGCCTGGAGTACACAGGGGGCGAATCGGCCCCAGCATTTT. It codes for CAWSTQGANRPQHF.